Below, 5 T cell receptor beta chains from the same sample are listed, as sequenced in a study of a mutant IDH1 vaccine in newly diagnosed glioma (dated by TCRdb to about 2021). Libraries were constructed by the immunoSEQ multiplex PCR assay. TCRdb took over this immuneACCESS table, retaining in-frame rearrangements with V and J assigned. Such tables are incomplete; in checked studies, under half of the missing clones stem from an unresolved V gene, and the remainder is unexplained. Counted in this sample were about 60,000 clones; less than 85% of them appeared once. The top ten hold around 3.5% of the sample. The time point label corresponds to: week 11, during vaccination. A 20-mer mutant IDH1 peptide at 300 micrograms in Montanide made up each vaccine dose, which was injected subcutaneously together with topical imiquimod. These TCRs' antigens remain unknown. Sample: PBMCs, taken from a glioma patient whose treatment included an IDH1 peptide vaccine. The receptors here all came from a man aged 25 to 45 with glioma.

The chain is built from TRBV28 and TRBJ2-7; no clear D. Trimming cost V 3 bases and J 1 base, with 1 base left between them. CDR3 length: 11 residues. The germline gives CDR1 MDHEN, CDR2 SYDVKM. In DNA, the CDR3 is TGTGCCAGCAGTTTTTCCTACGAGCAGTACTTC. Its protein product is CASSFSYEQYF.

V usage is TRBV19 and J usage is TRBJ1-5, with unresolved D. There are 14 residues in the CDR3. The V end lost 1 base, the J end lost 7 bases, and 11 bases lay between the germline ends. CDR1 and CDR2 from the germline V gene are LNHDA and SQIVND (reference sequence). DNA of the CDR3: TGTGCCAGTAGTATAGTGGCAGGAGACCAGCCCCAGCATTTT. It specifies CASSIVAGDQPQHF.

V is TRBV27 and J is TRBJ2-5; D might be TRBD1 or TRBD2, each matching 6 bases. Germline assignment: CDR1 MNHEY and CDR2 SMNVEV (reference sequence). CDR3 size: 15 residues. Between the trimmed V and J ends, which lost 2 bases and 5 bases, there was a span of 15 bases. CDR3 DNA: TGTGCCAGCAGTTTAAGCTGGGGGGCAGGGGAGACCCAGTACTTC. This sequence encodes CASSLSWGAGETQYF.

The V and J genes are TRBV27 and TRBJ1-5; possible D gene TRBD1, 5 bases. CDR1 is MNHEY, CDR2 SMNVEV, per germline (reference sequence). Trimming pared 6 bases from V and 1 base from J, leaving 10 bases between. This CDR3 is 14 amino acids long. As DNA, the CDR3 is TGTGCCAGCAGCCATGGGGGGAGCAATCAGCCCCAGCATTTT. Residues: CASSHGGSNQPQHF.

The V gene is TRBV4-2, the J gene TRBJ1-6; 8 nucleotides line up with TRBD1. The CDR3 consists of 15 residues. Germline loops: CDR1 LGHNA, CDR2 YNFKEQ. The V and J ends lost 5 bases and 3 bases, in that order; junction bases with no gene match: 3. The CDR3 spells CASSYTGGYNSPLHF. CDR3 nucleotides: TGTGCCAGCAGCTACACAGGGGGCTATAATTCACCCCTCCACTTT.